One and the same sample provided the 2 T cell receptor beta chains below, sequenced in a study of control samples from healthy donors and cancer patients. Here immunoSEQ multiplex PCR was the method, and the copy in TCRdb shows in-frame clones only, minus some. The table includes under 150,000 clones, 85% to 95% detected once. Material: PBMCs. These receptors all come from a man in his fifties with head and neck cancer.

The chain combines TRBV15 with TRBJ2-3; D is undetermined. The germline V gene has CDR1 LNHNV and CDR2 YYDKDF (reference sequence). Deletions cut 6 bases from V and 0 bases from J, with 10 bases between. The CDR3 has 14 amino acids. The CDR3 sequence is CATSTGTSTDTQYF. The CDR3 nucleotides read TGTGCCACCAGTACTGGTACTAGCACAGATACGCAGTATTTT.

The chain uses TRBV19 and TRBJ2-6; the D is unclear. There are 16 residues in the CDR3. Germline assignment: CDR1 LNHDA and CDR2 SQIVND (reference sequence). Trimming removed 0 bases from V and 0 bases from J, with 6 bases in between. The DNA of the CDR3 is TGTGCCAGTAGTATAGAGGGCGGCTCTGGGGCCAACGTCCTGACTTTC. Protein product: CASSIEGGSGANVLTF. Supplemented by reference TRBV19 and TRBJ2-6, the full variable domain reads DGGITQSPKYLFRKEGQNVTLSCEQNLNHDAMYWYRQDPGQGLRLIYYSQIVNDFQKGDIAEGYSVSREKKESFPLTVTSAQKNPTAFYLCASSIEGGSGANVLTFGAGSRLTVL.